This entry is about one T cell receptor beta chain. The target of this receptor is not known. Base qualities are not at hand, and no much larger clone is one base apart. TCRbeta CDR3 regions were sequenced with the immunoSEQ Assay. After extraction, genomic DNA underwent amplification by bias-controlled multiplex PCR, followed by high-throughput sequencing. On the study's bioinformatics: To quantify the absolute abundance of every unique TCRbeta CDR3 region, sequences were collapsed and filtered. T cell fraction was estimated by normalization of TCRbeta template counts to usable DNA, with usable DNA being measured through amplification of reference genes present in all nucleated cells. Repertoire TCRs were annotated as SARS-CoV-2-specific when V gene, CDR3 amino acid sequence and J gene were exactly matched to a known reactive TCR set. The reference SARS-CoV-2 TCR set was derived from MIRA and filtered for enrichment in COVID-19-positive ImmuneCODE repertoires, a step that removed public or cross-reactive TCRs. Using the MIRA antigens, annotated TCRs were further analysed by specific ORF or by position within an ORF. Breadth was defined as annotated unique rearrangements over total unique productive rearrangements; depth was the summed frequency of those rearrangements. Group comparisons of TCR breadth used two-sided Wilcoxon rank-sum tests. TCRdb limited this immuneACCESS table to in-frame rearrangements with V and J called. A share of clones is missing; checked studies link under half to unresolved V genes, and the rest is unexplained. The V and J calls and clone size come from that table; D and trimming were worked out from the DNA. This sample has around 340,000 clones in its table, and more than 85% of those were observed once. The ten most abundant clones make up 5% of the sample.

This sample's treatment or condition label indicates: roughly 18 received Ad26.COV2.S at low or high dose, single or two shots; several received placebo; per-sample allocation not given. For vaccine and placebo recipients, the sequenced repertoires came from samples collected on day 63 after the first injection. Cohort 1b enrolled 20 to 30 adults aged 18-55 years at a single site in Boston, USA, between 29 July and 7 August 2020. Ad26.COV2.S was a replication-incompetent adenovirus type 26 vector that expressed a prefusion-stabilized SARS-CoV-2 spike protein derived from the original Wuhan strain. These data originate in a study of Ad26.COV2.S vaccination and SARS-CoV-2 variants (dated by TCRdb to the early 2020s). Regarding the study in general: Donors in the vaccine arm were drawn from COV1001, a phase I-IIa trial of Ad26.COV2.S in healthy adults that was multicentre, randomized, double-blind and placebo-controlled. Dosing of Ad26.COV2.S was intramuscular, at either 5x10^10 or 1x10^11 viral particles, delivered as one shot or as two shots spaced 56 days apart. TCRbeta repertoire sequencing served as the tool for gauging how specific and how broad the SARS-CoV-2-reactive T cell receptors were following Ad26.COV2.S vaccination. A total of roughly 32 samples were included in the TCR-sequenced set, comprising roughly 19 Ad26.COV2.S vaccine recipients, 5 placebo recipients and 8 SARS-CoV-2 convalescent individuals. Trial participants were randomized into five groups of five, in which low-dose or high-dose Ad26.COV2.S was given once or twice, or placebo was given on both occasions. Investigators remained blinded to trial group allocation during experiments and outcome assessment.

The full study reports these points: The authors noted that the TCR breadth and depth analyses may have underestimated total T cell responses. The study was not powered to compare responses between vaccine doses or regimens. Higher spike-specific TCR breadth was observed in Ad26.COV2.S recipients than in placebo recipients (P = 0.0014). Substantial breadth of spike-specific CD8+ and CD4+ T cell responses was reported after vaccination. Comparable non-spike TCR breadth was observed between vaccine and placebo recipients, consistent with only spike being contained in the vaccine.

The material sequenced was peripheral blood, taken in a trial of Ad26.COV2.S vaccine versus placebo. This TCR was sampled from a person between 18 and 60 years old who received the Ad26.COV2.S COVID-19 vaccine or a placebo.

The CDR3 region has the sequence CASSDRKIQYF. The DNA sequence is TGTGCCAGCAGTGACCGAAAAATTCAGTACTTC. The rearrangement combines TRBV2 with TRBJ2-4, with an unclear D gene assignment. From the germline V gene, CDR1 is SNHLY and CDR2 is FYNNEI. The CDR3 runs 11 residues from the cysteine to the phenylalanine. Solely the CDR3 DNA is kept, with 33 bases framed from the first base. At the junction V is shortened by 3 bases and J by 10 bases, with 7 bases in between.